Below, one T cell receptor beta chain is given with its context. Its antigen remains unidentified. The sample is drawn from a study of T cell repertoires in cytomegalovirus infection. Study-level background: CMV epitopes that were recently identified and HLA-C-restricted were used alongside well-studied HLA-B-restricted ones. Public TCR beta signature analysis indicated the presence of both CMV infection and matching HLA type. Study-level findings and limits: Ex vivo responses were dominated by HLA-C-restricted CMV-specific TCR beta clonotypes.

V lost 2 bases and J 3 bases, leaving 6 bases between the germline ends. The CDR3 covers 13 residues. Germline V gene data show CDR1 as MNHEY and CDR2 as SMNVEV (reference sequence). MiXCR was run by TCRdb on the reads, yielding one entry per CDR3 protein. The table shows about 830,000 distinct CDR3 sequences, with 32% occurring only once. The V and J genes are TRBV27 and TRBJ2-3; D call uncertain. The receptor's source is a human donor in good health (CMV status not recorded). Some clones in this sample may be carry-over from other donors' samples. Sequencing was performed on cultured CD8+ T cells from PBMCs, taken from culture after CMV antigen stimulation. The CDR3 region has the DNA TGTGCCAGCAGTTTACACAGAACAGATACGCAGTATTTT. Amino acids: CASSLHRTDTQYF.